Given below is one T cell receptor (beta chain) in context. As originally analysed: Reference gene primers were amplified, and this amplification served to estimate nucleated cell counts. Profiling relied on immunoSEQ multiplex PCR, and the TCRdb table lists in-frame clones only, not all of them. V, J and clone size are taken as reported in that table, and D and trimming were inferred from the DNA itself. This sample has 140,000 to 150,000 clones; 85% to 90% occur once, and the top ten carry 8.6%. This sample was taken from a study of blood T cell repertoires in COVID-19. Background on the study: Samples taken during acute and convalescent COVID-19 were collected in the United States, Italy and Spain. Sample material is recorded as cDNA or gDNA derived from T cells, B-cell-depleted T cells, or PBMCs.

Per the germline V gene, CDR1 is SGHDT and CDR2 is YYEEEE. V trimming: 4 bases; J trimming: 4 bases; junction bases outside the gene matches: 12. This CDR3 spans 17 amino acids. The sequencing sample was made of peripheral blood. The sequence was obtained from a woman aged 45-65 years with active or convalescent COVID-19. V is TRBV5-6 and J is TRBJ2-1; 9 bases match TRBD2. The chain's CDR3 is CASSRQGSGGIYNEQFF. The CDR3 DNA is TGTGCCAGCAGCCGCCAAGGGAGCGGGGGGATTTACAATGAGCAGTTCTTC.